These 24 T cell receptor beta chains originate from one sample sequenced in a study of PD-1 blockade in classical Hodgkin lymphoma (dated by TCRdb to 2020 to 2021). Library method: the immunoSEQ multiplex PCR assay. TCRdb retrieved this table from immuneACCESS and kept in-frame rearrangements only. Not all clones are present; in checked studies, unresolved V genes account for under half, and no reason is known for the remainder. The sample table shows about 61,000 clones, and approximately 90% are seen once. Clones ranked in the top ten supply over 7.5% of the sample. Interpreted using the paper, the time point label stands for: cycle 4 day 1 (C4D1), after 6 weeks of nivolumab. All trial patients had relapsed after autologous stem cell transplantation, with cohorts A, B and C differing in prior brentuximab vedotin exposure. This sample comprised peripheral blood mononuclear cells (PBMCs), obtained before the fourth cycle of nivolumab. The receptors here all came from a human donor with classical Hodgkin lymphoma.

Here the CDR3 DNA reads TGCGCCAGCAGGGAGGTGAACACTGAAGCTTTCTTT. Translation gives CASREVNTEAFF. The chain is built from TRBV5-1 and TRBJ1-1, with no clear D. The CDR3 sequence is 12 residues long. Germline V CDR1 and CDR2: SGHRS, YFSETQ. Trimming took off 5 bases at V and 0 bases at J, with 5 bases between the two ends. Supplemented by reference TRBV5-1 and TRBJ1-1, the full variable domain reads KAGVTQTPRYLIKTRGQQVTLSCSPISGHRSVSWYQQTPGQGLQFLFEYFSETQRNKGNFPGRFSGRQFSNSRSEMNVSTLELGDSALYLCASREVNTEAFFGQGTRLTVV.

The chain employs TRBV5-1 and TRBJ1-1; possibly TRBD1 for D (5 bases). V lost 0 bases to trimming and J lost 0 bases, with 15 bases between them. The germline V gene encodes CDR1 SGHRS and CDR2 YFSETQ. This CDR3 is built from 17 residues. This CDR3 reads CASSLAVTARMNTEAFF. The CDR3 DNA reads TGCGCCAGCAGCTTGGCAGTGACAGCCAGGATGAACACTGAAGCTTTCTTT.

The rearrangement links TRBV6-5 to TRBJ1-2, with D uncertain. CDR1 and CDR2 from the germline V gene are MNHEY and SVGAGI. Between the trimmed V and J ends, which lost 5 bases and 0 bases, there was a span of 10 bases. CDR3 length: 14 residues. The CDR3 here is CASSSPTSNYGYTF. CDR3 in DNA: TGTGCCAGCAGTAGTCCGACATCTAACTATGGCTACACCTTC.

The chain is built from TRBV4-1 and TRBJ2-7; tentative D call: TRBD2 (7 bases). Trimming shortened V by 5 bases and J by 3 bases, and 20 bases separated the two germline ends. CDR3 size: 16 residues. Germline CDR1 MGHRA, CDR2 YSYEKL. The CDR3 loop reads CASSSLAGAKLYEQYF. The CDR3 nucleotides are TGCGCCAGCAGCTCTCTCGCGGGGGCCAAACTCTACGAGCAGTACTTC.

This clone occurred once. The chain recombines TRBV7-2 with TRBJ2-2; no firm D call. This CDR3 spans 16 amino acids. Trimming pared 4 bases from V and 4 bases from J, leaving 16 bases between. CDR1 and CDR2 from the germline V gene are SGHTA and FQGNSA. The CDR3 coding sequence is TGTGCCAGCAGCTATAGGTCCATTTCATCCACCGGGGAGCTGTTTTTT. Translating it yields CASSYRSISSTGELFF.

J is TRBJ2-5 and V is TRBV5-1; TRBD1 aligns across 9 bases. V dropped 1 base and J dropped 1; count of bases not matched to a gene: 5. The CDR3 runs to 16 residues. Looked up from germline, CDR1 is SGHRS and CDR2 is YFSETQ. The CDR3 DNA sequence: TGCGCCAGCAGCTTGACAGGGGGCGCCGGCCAAGAGACCCAGTACTTC. This codes for CASSLTGGAGQETQYF.

The genes are TRBV7-8 and TRBJ1-2, with no clear D. Germline V gene lookup returns CDR1 SGHVS and CDR2 FQNEAQ. Trimming took 3 bases from V and 6 from J, leaving 11 bases between them. The CDR3 totals 13 residues. CDR3 region: CASSFSQGNGYTF. The CDR3, as DNA: TGTGCCAGCAGCTTTTCACAAGGAAATGGCTACACCTTC.

The rearrangement joins TRBV5-1 to TRBJ1-1; D is ambiguous. The CDR3 consists of 11 residues. Per germline, CDR1 SGHRS and CDR2 YFSETQ. Trimming took 10 bases from V and 8 from J, leaving 15 bases between them. The CDR3 bases are TGCGCCTCTAGAGGGAGGGCAGAAGCTTTCTTT. Protein product: CASRGRAEAFF.

The V gene is TRBV15, the J gene TRBJ2-7; 10 bases fit TRBD1. V shed 2 bases, J shed 6 bases, and the junction held 10 bases outside the gene matches. CDR3 length: 16 residues. Germline CDR1 and CDR2: LNHNV and YYDKDF (reference sequence). The DNA of the CDR3 is TGTGCCACCAGCAGAAGAGCCCCGACAGGGGGCGGCGAGCAGTACTTC. It yields the protein CATSRRAPTGGGEQYF.

The rearrangement joins TRBV19 to TRBJ2-3; a possible D gene is TRBD2 (5 bases). The CDR3 runs to 18 residues. With 2 bases removed from V and 4 bases from J, the gap between germline ends came to 22 bases. The germline gives CDR1 LNHDA, CDR2 SQIVND (reference sequence). Written as DNA, the CDR3 is TGTGCCAGTAGTATATTGACGGGCCTTGAGGGATGGGCAGATACGCAGTATTTT. Amino acids: CASSILTGLEGWADTQYF. The full variable domain, its missing parts supplied by reference TRBV19 and TRBJ2-3, is DGGITQSPKYLFRKEGQNVTLSCEQNLNHDAMYWYRQDPGQGLRLIYYSQIVNDFQKGDIAEGYSVSREKKESFPLTVTSAQKNPTAFYLCASSILTGLEGWADTQYFGPGTRLTVL.

The V and J genes are TRBV4-1 and TRBJ2-1, with 7 bases aligning to TRBD2. Germline trimming cut 6 bases from V and 7 bases from J; bases unmatched to any gene: 12. Germline V gives CDR1 MGHRA, CDR2 YSYEKL. There are 15 residues in the CDR3. CDR3 in amino acids: CASRTEPGGLNEQFF. For the CDR3, the DNA is TGCGCCAGCAGGACAGAGCCGGGAGGTTTAAATGAGCAGTTCTTC.

This chain links TRBV5-1 with TRBJ1-6; D gene ambiguous. V gave up 1 base and J gave up 3 bases, with 8 bases separating them. This CDR3 comprises 15 residues. The germline gives CDR1 SGHRS, CDR2 YFSETQ. The CDR3 protein is CASSLNGNYNSPLHF. The CDR3, as DNA: TGCGCCAGCAGCTTGAACGGGAACTATAATTCACCCCTCCACTTT.

V usage is TRBV5-1 and J usage is TRBJ1-4; 10 bases agree with TRBD1. Germline V gene data show CDR1 as SGHRS and CDR2 as YFSETQ. The J segment lost 6 bases and the V segment lost 4 bases, leaving 3 bases of the junction unmatched. The CDR3 extends over 14 amino acids. The CDR3, as DNA: TGCGCCAGCAGCCCGGGACAGGGGTATGAAAAACTGTTTTTT. Its translation is CASSPGQGYEKLFF.

The chain carries TRBV6-5 and TRBJ1-2, with a possible D match to TRBD1 (6 bases). Germline V gives CDR1 MNHEY, CDR2 SVGAGI. CDR3 size: 13 residues. V was shortened by 3 bases and J by 6 bases, with 11 bases between the two germline ends. The CDR3, as DNA: TGTGCCAGCAGTTATACAGGGAGCCATGGCTACACCTTC. Its protein is CASSYTGSHGYTF.

The J gene is TRBJ2-1, the V gene TRBV2; D gene unclear. Germline CDR1 reads SNHLY; CDR2 reads FYNNEI. The CDR3 has 16 residues. The V end was cut by 6 bases, the J end by 0 bases, with 15 bases between. CDR3 DNA sequence: TGTGCCAGCAGAGACCAGGTTCCCAGCTCCTACAATGAGCAGTTCTTC. Amino acids: CASRDQVPSSYNEQFF.

The rearrangement uses TRBV30 and TRBJ1-4; D is uncertain. In germline, CDR1 is GTSNPN, CDR2 SVGIG (reference sequence). The CDR3 totals 16 residues. The V end was cut by 2 bases, the J end by 0 bases, with 13 bases between. CDR3 sequence reads: CAWSPVTRPTNEKLFF. CDR3 bases: TGTGCCTGGAGTCCTGTTACGCGGCCAACTAATGAAAAACTGTTTTTT.

The CDR3 region is CATSRDQGGEQFF. The CDR3, as DNA: TGTGCCACCAGCAGAGATCAAGGGGGAGAGCAGTTCTTC. The chain couples TRBV15 to TRBJ2-1, with a possible D match to TRBD1 (6 bases). Trimming left V 0 bases short and J 10 bases short, with 10 bases between. CDR1 is LNHNV, CDR2 YYDKDF, per germline (reference sequence). The length of the CDR3 is 13 residues. Based on the CDR3 plus reference TRBV15 and TRBJ2-1, the full variable domain is DAMVIQNPRYQVTQFGKPVTLSCSQTLNHNVMYWYQQKSSQAPKLLFHYYDKDFNNEADTPDNFQSRRPNTSFCFLDIRSPGLGDTAMYLCATSRDQGGEQFFGPGTRLTVL.

V gene TRBV30 combines with J gene TRBJ1-6, with D possibly TRBD1 on 5 matching bases. The CDR3 consists of 14 residues. CDR1 and CDR2 (germline): GTSNPN, SVGIG (reference sequence). The V and J ends lost 1 base and 9 bases respectively, with 13 bases between them. CDR3 residues: CAWSARGWGSPLHF. In DNA form, the CDR3 reads TGTGCCTGGAGTGCCCGGGGCTGGGGTTCACCCCTCCACTTT.

The chain has TRBV6-5 and TRBJ2-7; no definite D call. The CDR3 has 13 amino acids. Germline CDR1 reads MNHEY; CDR2 reads SVGAGI. Trimming removed 2 bases from V and 5 bases from J, with 10 bases in between. For the CDR3, the DNA is TGTGCCAGCAGTTACCCACCTGTCCACGAGCAGTACTTC. As protein: CASSYPPVHEQYF.

The chain carries TRBV12-5 and TRBJ2-1; 9 positions match TRBD1. Germline CDR1 reads LGHNT; CDR2 reads FRNRAP. Trimming took 2 bases from V and 9 from J; bases not matched to a gene: 11. The CDR3 has 16 residues. CDR3: CASGLFPTGTGSEQFF. In DNA form, the CDR3 reads TGTGCTAGTGGTTTGTTTCCTACCGGGACAGGGAGTGAGCAGTTCTTC. Using reference TRBV12-5 and TRBJ2-1 for the parts outside the CDR3, the full variable domain is DARVTQTPRHKVTEMGQEVTMRCQPILGHNTVFWYRQTMMQGLELLAYFRNRAPLDDSGMPKDRFSAEMPDATLATLKIQPSEPRDSAVYFCASGLFPTGTGSEQFFGPGTRLTVL.

The chain links TRBV4-2 to TRBJ2-3; 12 nucleotides align to TRBD2. The CDR3 covers 16 residues. Trimming removed 4 bases from V and 3 bases from J; junction bases left unmatched: 5. Germline assignment: CDR1 LGHNA and CDR2 YNFKEQ. The CDR3 region has the DNA TGTGCCAGCAGCCCCCGGACTAGCGGGGAAACAGATACGCAGTATTTT. Translating it yields CASSPRTSGETDTQYF.

The chain links TRBV19 to TRBJ2-7, with 8 bases fitting TRBD2. Germline V gives CDR1 LNHDA, CDR2 SQIVND (reference sequence). The CDR3 contains 18 residues. The V segment lost 5 bases and the J segment 5 bases; nucleotides outside the gene matches: 20. CDR3 bases: TGTGCCAGTAGTCTATCCGGGACTAGAAATCCGATTCAGAACGAGCAGTACTTC. It codes for CASSLSGTRNPIQNEQYF. The full variable domain, completed using reference TRBV19 and TRBJ2-7, is DGGITQSPKYLFRKEGQNVTLSCEQNLNHDAMYWYRQDPGQGLRLIYYSQIVNDFQKGDIAEGYSVSREKKESFPLTVTSAQKNPTAFYLCASSLSGTRNPIQNEQYFGPGTRLTVT.

This chain joins TRBV2 and TRBJ1-5, with 7 nucleotides matching TRBD1. CDR3 length: 18 amino acids. After removal of 1 base from V and 0 bases from J, the junction contained 9 bases not matched to a gene. CDR1 and CDR2 from the germline V gene are SNHLY and FYNNEI. The DNA of the CDR3 is TGTGCCAGCAGTGAAGTGGGTAGGGGGCTTGGTAGCAATCAGCCCCAGCATTTT. As protein: CASSEVGRGLGSNQPQHF. Filled out from reference TRBV2 and TRBJ1-5, the complete variable domain reads EPEVTQTPSHQVTQMGQEVILRCVPISNHLYFYWYRQILGQKVEFLVSFYNNEISEKSEIFDDQFSVERPDGSNFTLKIRSTKLEDSAMYFCASSEVGRGLGSNQPQHFGDGTRLSIL.

The chain is built from TRBV19 and TRBJ2-7; the D is unclear. Trimming removed 5 bases at V and 2 bases at J, with 16 bases between. The germline V gene encodes CDR1 LNHDA and CDR2 SQIVND (reference sequence). The CDR3 has 15 residues. In DNA form, the CDR3 reads TGTGCCAGTAGTTCCCCCCGCACACCTACCTACGAGCAGTACTTC. It specifies CASSSPRTPTYEQYF.